This T cell receptor (beta chain) is from a study of cytomegalovirus exposure and HLA in healthy donors. Study outcomes and limitations: The later analysis indicated that the majority of CMV-associated TCR beta chains appeared HLA-restricted. The number of N-insertions in an Asian-associated ancestry cluster was reportedly below the approximately 700-donor mean in a later analysis. Clonal expansion, a later analysis showed, was greater in HLA-associated TCR beta chains than in equally common others.

CDR1 and CDR2 from the germline V gene are MDHEN and SYDVKM. After removal of 1 base from V and 5 bases from J, the junction contained 13 bases not matched to a gene. The CDR3 has 17 amino acids. With respect to this clone: Its antigen is unidentified.

PCR involved 60 Vbeta and 13 Jbeta primers. Original analysis: Later, an analysis found around 77 million unique TCR beta chains, and some 10 million of these were shared. The method was immunoSEQ multiplex PCR; TCRdb's version includes in-frame clones alone and lacks a portion of them. D and trimming were read from the DNA, whereas the V and J calls and clone size are those reported in that table. The sample includes some 150,000 clones, around four fifths of them seen just once. This chain joins TRBV28 and TRBJ2-7; 8 nucleotides line up with TRBD2. The clonotype was recovered from a boy aged 2 to 10 in good health and CMV-seronegative. The sequenced sample was PBMCs. CDR3 in amino acids: CASSLSPGLDLLNEQYF. The CDR3 bases are TGTGCCAGCAGTTTATCGCCGGGACTAGATTTATTGAACGAGCAGTACTTC.